The 3 T cell receptor beta chains below were found in one sample sequenced in a study of early T cells in non-severe SARS-CoV-2 infection. One entry per CDR3 protein, called by TCRdb with MiXCR from the 5' RACE reads. The sample holds nearly 110,000 distinct CDR3 sequences, 8.5% to 14% seen once. Sequenced input: whole blood. All receptors come from an adult who was a healthcare worker with PCR-confirmed SARS-CoV-2 infection or an uninfected control (not recorded which).

This clonotype was seen more than once but under ten times. The rearrangement joins TRBV2 to TRBJ1-1; D uncertain. Germline V gene lookup returns CDR1 SNHLY and CDR2 FYNNEI. The CDR3 spans 13 residues. CDR3 nucleotide sequence: TGTGTCGGAACGGCTTACATGAACACTGAAGCTTTCTTT. The encoded protein is CVGTAYMNTEAFF.

This clonotype was detected ten times or more. The V call is TRBV30, the J call TRBJ2-1; possible D gene TRBD1, 6 bases. V was pared by 1 base and J by 0 bases, with 10 bases between. CDR1 and CDR2 from the germline V gene are GTSNPN and SVGIG (reference sequence). The CDR3 contains 15 residues. The DNA of the CDR3 is TGTGCCTGGAGTGGGTACAGGGACTCCTACAATGAGCAGTTCTTC. Translated, it gives CAWSGYRDSYNEQFF. The full variable domain, in which reference TRBV30 and TRBJ2-1 provide the parts outside the CDR3, is SQTIHQWPATLVQPVGSPLSLECTVEGTSNPNLYWYRQAAGRGLQLLFYSVGIGQISSEVPQNLSASRPQDRQFILSSKKLLLSDSGFYLCAWSGYRDSYNEQFFGPGTRLTVL.

The V gene is TRBV5-1, the J gene TRBJ2-1; tentatively, D is TRBD1 (6 bases). Trimming removed 4 bases at V and 7 bases at J, with 21 bases between. CDR3 size: 16 residues. Germline CDR1 is SGHRS and CDR2 is YFSETQ. DNA of the CDR3: TGCGCCAGCAGCCCTCCTGGGGGCGGTCCCACGAATGAGCAGTTCTTC. It translates to CASSPPGGGPTNEQFF.